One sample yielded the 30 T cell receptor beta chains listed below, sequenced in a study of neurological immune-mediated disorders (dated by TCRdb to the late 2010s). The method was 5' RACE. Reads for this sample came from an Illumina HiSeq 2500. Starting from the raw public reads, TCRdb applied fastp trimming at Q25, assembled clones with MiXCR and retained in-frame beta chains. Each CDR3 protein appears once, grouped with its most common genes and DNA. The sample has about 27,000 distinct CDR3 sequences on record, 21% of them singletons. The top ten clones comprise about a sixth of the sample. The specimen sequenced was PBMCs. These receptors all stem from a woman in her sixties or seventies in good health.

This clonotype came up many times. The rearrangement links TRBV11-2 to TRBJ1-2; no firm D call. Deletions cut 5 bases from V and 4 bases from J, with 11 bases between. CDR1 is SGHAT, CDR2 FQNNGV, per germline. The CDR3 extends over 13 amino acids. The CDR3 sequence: CASSPADSYGYTF. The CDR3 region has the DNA TGTGCCAGCAGCCCCGCCGACTCCTATGGCTACACCTTC.

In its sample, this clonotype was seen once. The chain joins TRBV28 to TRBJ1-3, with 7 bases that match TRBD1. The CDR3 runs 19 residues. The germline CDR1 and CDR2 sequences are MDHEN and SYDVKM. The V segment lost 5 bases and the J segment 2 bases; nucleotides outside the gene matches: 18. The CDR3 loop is CASSLSVPTGESPGNTIYF. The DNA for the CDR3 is TGTGCCAGCAGTCTCTCAGTCCCAACAGGGGAGAGCCCTGGAAACACCATATATTTT. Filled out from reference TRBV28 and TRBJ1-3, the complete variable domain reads DVKVTQSSRYLVKRTGEKVFLECVQDMDHENMFWYRQDPGLGLRLIYFSYDVKMKEKGDIPEGYSVSREKKERFSLILESASTNQTSMYLCASSLSVPTGESPGNTIYFGEGSWLTVV.

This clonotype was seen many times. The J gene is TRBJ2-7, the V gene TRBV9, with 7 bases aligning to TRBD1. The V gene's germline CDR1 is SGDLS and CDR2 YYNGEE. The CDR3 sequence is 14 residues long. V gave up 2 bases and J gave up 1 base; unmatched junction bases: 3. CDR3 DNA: TGTGCCAGCAGCGTGGGACAGTGGTCCTACGAGCAGTACTTC. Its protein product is CASSVGQWSYEQYF.

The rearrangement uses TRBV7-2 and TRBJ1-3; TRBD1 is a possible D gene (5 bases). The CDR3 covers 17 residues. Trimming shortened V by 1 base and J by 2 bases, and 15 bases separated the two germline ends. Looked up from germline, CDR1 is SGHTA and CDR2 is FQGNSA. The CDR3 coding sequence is TGTGCCAGCAGCTTAGATCGGGGGTTCGTGACTGGAAACACCATATATTTT. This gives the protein CASSLDRGFVTGNTIYF.

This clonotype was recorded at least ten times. CDR3: CASSFGLPTGNEQFF. CDR3 coding DNA: TGTGCCAGCAGTTTCGGACTCCCAACCGGCAATGAGCAGTTCTTC. This chain uses TRBV27 with TRBJ2-1; a possible D gene is TRBD2 (5 bases). Germline CDR1 and CDR2: MNHEY and SMNVEV (reference sequence). The CDR3 consists of 15 residues. The V gene lost 3 bases and the J gene lost 6 bases, with 15 bases spanning the gap.

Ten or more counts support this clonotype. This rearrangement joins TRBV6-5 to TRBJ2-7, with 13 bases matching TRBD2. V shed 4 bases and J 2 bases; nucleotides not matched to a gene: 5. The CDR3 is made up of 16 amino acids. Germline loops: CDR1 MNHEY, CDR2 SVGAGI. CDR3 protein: CASSFLTSGRAYEQYF. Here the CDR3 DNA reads TGTGCCAGCAGTTTCCTTACTAGCGGGAGGGCCTACGAGCAGTACTTC.

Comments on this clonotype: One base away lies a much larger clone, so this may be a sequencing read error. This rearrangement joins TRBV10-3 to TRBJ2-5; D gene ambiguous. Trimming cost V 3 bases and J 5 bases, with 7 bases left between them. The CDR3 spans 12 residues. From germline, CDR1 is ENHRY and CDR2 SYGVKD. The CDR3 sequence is CAISDGGETQYF. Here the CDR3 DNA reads TGTGCCATCAGTGACGGTGGGGAGACCCAGTACTTC.

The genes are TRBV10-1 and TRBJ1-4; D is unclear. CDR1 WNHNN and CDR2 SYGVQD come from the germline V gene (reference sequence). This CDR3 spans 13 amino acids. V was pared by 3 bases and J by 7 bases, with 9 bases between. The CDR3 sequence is CASSEVDSEKLFF. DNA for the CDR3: TGCGCCAGCAGTGAAGTGGATAGTGAAAAACTGTTTTTT.

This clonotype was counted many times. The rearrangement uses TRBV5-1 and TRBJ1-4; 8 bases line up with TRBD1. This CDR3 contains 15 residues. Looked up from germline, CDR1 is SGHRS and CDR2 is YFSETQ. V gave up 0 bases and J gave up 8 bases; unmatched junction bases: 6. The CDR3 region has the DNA TGCGCCAGCAGCTTGGGGACAGGGAATGGAGAAAAACTGTTTTTT. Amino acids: CASSLGTGNGEKLFF.

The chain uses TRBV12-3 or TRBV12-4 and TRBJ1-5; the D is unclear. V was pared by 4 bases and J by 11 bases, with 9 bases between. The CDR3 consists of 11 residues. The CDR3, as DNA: TGTGCCAGCAGTTGGTCCGGAACCCAGCATTTT. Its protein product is CASSWSGTQHF.

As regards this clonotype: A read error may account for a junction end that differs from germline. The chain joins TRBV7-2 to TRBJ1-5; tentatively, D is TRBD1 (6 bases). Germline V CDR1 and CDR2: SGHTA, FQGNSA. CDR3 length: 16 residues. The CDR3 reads CASALQGANRHQPQHF. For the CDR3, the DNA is TGTGCCAGCGCCCTACAGGGCGCAAACCGTCATCAGCCCCAACATTTT.

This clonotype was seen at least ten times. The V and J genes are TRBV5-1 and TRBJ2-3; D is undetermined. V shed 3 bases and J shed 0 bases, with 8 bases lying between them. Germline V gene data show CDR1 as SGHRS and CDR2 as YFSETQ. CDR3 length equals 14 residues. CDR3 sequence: CASSSLASTDTQYF. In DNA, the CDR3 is TGCGCCAGCAGCTCTCTCGCTAGCACAGATACGCAGTATTTT. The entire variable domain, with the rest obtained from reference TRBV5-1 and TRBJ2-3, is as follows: KAGVTQTPRYLIKTRGQQVTLSCSPISGHRSVSWYQQTPGQGLQFLFEYFSETQRNKGNFPGRFSGRQFSNSRSEMNVSTLELGDSALYLCASSSLASTDTQYFGPGTRLTVL.

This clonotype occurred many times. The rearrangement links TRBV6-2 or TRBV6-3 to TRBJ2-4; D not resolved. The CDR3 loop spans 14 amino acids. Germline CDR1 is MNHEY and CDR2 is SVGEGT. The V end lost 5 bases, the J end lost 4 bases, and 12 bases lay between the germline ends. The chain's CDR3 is CASSATGPKNIQYF. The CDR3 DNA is TGTGCCAGCAGTGCGACCGGGCCTAAAAACATTCAGTACTTC.

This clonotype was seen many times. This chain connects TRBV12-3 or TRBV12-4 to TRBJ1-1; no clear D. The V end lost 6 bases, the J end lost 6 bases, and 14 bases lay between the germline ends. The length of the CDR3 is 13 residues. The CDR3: CASSVLSIAEAFF. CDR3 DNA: TGTGCCAGCAGCGTCCTCTCTATAGCTGAAGCTTTCTTT.

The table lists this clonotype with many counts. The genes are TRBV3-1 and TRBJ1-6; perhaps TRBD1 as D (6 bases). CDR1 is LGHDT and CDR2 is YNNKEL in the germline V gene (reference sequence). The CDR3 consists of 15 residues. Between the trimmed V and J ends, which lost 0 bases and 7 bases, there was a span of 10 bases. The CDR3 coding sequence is TGTGCCAGCAGCCAAGAGCGGGGGCCAAATTCACCCCTCCACTTT. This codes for CASSQERGPNSPLHF.

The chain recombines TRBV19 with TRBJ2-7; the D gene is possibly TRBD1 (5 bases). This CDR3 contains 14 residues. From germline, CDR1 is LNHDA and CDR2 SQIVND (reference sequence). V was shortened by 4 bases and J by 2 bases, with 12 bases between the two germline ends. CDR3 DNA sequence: TGTGCCAGTAGTAAAAGCAGGGCCACCTACGAGCAGTACTTC. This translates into CASSKSRATYEQYF.

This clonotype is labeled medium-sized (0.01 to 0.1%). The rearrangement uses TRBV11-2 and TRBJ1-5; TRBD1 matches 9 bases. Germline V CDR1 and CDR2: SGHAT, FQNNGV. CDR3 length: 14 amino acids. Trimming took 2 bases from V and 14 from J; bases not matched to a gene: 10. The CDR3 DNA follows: TGTGCCAGCAGCTTACGGGACAGGGCAAACGAAGAGCATTTT. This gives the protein CASSLRDRANEEHF.

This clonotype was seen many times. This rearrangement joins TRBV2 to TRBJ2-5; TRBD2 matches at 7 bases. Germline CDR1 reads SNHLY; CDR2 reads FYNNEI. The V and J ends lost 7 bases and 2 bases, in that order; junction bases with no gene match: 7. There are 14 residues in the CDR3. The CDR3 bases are TGTGCCAGCATTGGCGGGGGAGATCAAGAGACCCAGTACTTC. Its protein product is CASIGGGDQETQYF.

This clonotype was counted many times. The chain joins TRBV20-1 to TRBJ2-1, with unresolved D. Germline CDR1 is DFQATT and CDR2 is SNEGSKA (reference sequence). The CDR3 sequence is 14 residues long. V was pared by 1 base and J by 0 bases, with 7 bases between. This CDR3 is CSARGTLSYNEQFF. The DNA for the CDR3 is TGCAGTGCTAGAGGGACCCTCTCCTACAATGAGCAGTTCTTC.

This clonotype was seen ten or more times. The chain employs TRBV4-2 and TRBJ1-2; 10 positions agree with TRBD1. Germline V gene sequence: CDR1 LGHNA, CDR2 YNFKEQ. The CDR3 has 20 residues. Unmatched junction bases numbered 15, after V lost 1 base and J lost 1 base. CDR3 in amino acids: CASSQGRGTGVRSINYGYTF. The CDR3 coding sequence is TGTGCCAGCAGCCAAGGGCGAGGGACAGGGGTCCGATCCATTAACTATGGCTACACCTTC.

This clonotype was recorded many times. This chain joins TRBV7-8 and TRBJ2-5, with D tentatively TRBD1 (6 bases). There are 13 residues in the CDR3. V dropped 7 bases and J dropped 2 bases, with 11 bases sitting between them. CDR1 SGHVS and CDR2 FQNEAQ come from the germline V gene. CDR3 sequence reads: CASTRGQQETQYF. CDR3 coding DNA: TGTGCCAGCACCCGAGGACAGCAAGAGACCCAGTACTTC.

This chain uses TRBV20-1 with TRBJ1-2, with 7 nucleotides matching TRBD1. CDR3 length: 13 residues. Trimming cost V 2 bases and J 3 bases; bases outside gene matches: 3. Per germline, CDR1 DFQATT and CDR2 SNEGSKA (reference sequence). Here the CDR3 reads CSARRDRDYGYTF. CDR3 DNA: TGCAGTGCTAGACGAGACAGGGACTATGGCTACACCTTC.

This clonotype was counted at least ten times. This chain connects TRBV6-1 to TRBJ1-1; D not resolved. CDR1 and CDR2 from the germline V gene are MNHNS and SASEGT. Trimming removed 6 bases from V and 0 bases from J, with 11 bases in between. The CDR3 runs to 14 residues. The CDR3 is CASRAGPLNTEAFF. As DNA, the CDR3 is TGTGCCAGCAGAGCCGGGCCTCTGAACACTGAAGCTTTCTTT.

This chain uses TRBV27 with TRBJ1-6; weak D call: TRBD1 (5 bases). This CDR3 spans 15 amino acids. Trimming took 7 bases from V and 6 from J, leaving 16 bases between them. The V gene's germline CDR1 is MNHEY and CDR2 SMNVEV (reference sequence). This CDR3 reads CASTIGVSVNSPLHF. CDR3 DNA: TGTGCCAGCACCATAGGGGTATCGGTTAATTCACCCCTCCACTTT.

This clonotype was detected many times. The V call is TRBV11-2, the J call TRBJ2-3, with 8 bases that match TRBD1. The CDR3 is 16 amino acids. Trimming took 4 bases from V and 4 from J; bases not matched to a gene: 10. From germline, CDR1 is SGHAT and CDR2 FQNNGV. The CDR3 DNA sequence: TGTGCCAGCAGCTCTCAGGGGGCGCGAGTCGCAGATACGCAGTATTTT. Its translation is CASSSQGARVADTQYF.

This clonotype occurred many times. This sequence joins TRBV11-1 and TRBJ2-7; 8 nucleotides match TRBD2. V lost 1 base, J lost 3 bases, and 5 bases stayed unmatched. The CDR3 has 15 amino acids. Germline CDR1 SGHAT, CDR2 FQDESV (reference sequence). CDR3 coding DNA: TGTGCCAGCAGCTTAGGAGGCGCGGGAGGCTACGAGCAGTACTTC. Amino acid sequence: CASSLGGAGGYEQYF.

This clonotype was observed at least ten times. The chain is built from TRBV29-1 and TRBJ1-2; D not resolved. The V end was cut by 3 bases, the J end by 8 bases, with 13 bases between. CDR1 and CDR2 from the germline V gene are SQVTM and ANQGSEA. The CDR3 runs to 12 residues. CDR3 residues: CSVEVGWQGYTF. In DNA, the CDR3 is TGCAGCGTTGAGGTCGGATGGCAGGGCTACACCTTC. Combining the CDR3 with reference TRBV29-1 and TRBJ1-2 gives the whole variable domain SAVISQKPSRDICQRGTSLTIQCQVDSQVTMMFWYRQQPGQSLTLIATANQGSEATYESGFVIDKFPISRPNLTFSTLTVSNMSPEDSSIYLCSVEVGWQGYTFGSGTRLTVV.

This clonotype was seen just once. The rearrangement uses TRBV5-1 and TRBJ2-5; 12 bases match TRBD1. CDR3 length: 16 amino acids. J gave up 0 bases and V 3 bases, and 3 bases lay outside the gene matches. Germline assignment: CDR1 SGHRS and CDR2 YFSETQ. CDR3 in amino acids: CASSSGTGGNQETQYF. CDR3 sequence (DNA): TGCGCCAGCAGCTCCGGGACAGGGGGCAACCAAGAGACCCAGTACTTC.

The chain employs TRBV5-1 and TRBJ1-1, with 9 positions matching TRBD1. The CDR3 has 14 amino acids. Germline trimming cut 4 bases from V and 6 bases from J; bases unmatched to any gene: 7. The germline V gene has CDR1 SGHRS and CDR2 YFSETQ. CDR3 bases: TGCGCCAGCAGCCTTGGACAGGGGACATCTGAAGCTTTCTTT. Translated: CASSLGQGTSEAFF. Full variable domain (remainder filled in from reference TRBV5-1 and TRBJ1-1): KAGVTQTPRYLIKTRGQQVTLSCSPISGHRSVSWYQQTPGQGLQFLFEYFSETQRNKGNFPGRFSGRQFSNSRSEMNVSTLELGDSALYLCASSLGQGTSEAFFGQGTRLTVV.

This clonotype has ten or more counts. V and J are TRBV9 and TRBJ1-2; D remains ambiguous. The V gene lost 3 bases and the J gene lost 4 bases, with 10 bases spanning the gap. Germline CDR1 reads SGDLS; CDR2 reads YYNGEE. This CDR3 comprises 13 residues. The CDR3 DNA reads TGTGCCAGCAGCGGATCTTCGTTCTATGGCTACACCTTC. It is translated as CASSGSSFYGYTF.